Reported below is one T cell receptor beta chain. Its target is unknown. The sample belongs to a study of T cells after yellow fever vaccination. Across the whole study: Fractions low in cell number were prepared with SMART-Seq v4 Ultra Low Input.

The CDR3 sequence is 12 residues long. Trimming removed 3 bases at V and 5 bases at J, with 7 bases between. The germline V gene has CDR1 SGHTA and CDR2 FQGNSA. One entry per CDR3 protein results from TCRdb running MiXCR on the 5' RACE reads. The table records over 200,000 distinct CDR3 sequences, less than 7.5% of them present only once. Points from the study as a whole: Clones from primary vaccination mostly reappeared after the booster (about 97% CD4, roughly 87% CD8). Sorted repertoires could include abundant contaminating clonotypes from bulk cells.

The chain recombines TRBV7-2 with TRBJ2-5, with a weak D call TRBD2 (5 bases). This receptor was identified in a man between 25 and 39 years old who received the YFV17D yellow fever vaccine. Sequenced here: CD4+ T cells sorted from PBMCs, sampled on the day of the yellow fever booster vaccination. The CDR3 sequence is CASSLDWETQYF. CDR3 nucleotides: TGTGCCAGCAGCTTGGACTGGGAGACCCAGTACTTC.